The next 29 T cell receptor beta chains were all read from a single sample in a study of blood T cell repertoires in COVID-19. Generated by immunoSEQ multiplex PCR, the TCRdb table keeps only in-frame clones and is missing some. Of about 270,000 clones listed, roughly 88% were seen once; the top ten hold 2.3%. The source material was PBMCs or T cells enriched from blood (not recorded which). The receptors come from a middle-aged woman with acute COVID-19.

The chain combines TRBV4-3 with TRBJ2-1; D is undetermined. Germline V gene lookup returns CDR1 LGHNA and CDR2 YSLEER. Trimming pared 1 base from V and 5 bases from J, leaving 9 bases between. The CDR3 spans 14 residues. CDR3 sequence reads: CASSQAVRDNEQFF. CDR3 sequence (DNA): TGCGCCAGCAGCCAAGCGGTTCGCGACAATGAGCAGTTCTTC.

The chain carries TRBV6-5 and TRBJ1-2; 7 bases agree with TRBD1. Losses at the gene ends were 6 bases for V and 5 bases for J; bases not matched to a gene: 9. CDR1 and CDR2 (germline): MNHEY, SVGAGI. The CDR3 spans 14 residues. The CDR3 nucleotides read TGTGCCAGCAGATCGACAGGGAGAAAATATGGCTACACCTTC. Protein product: CASRSTGRKYGYTF.

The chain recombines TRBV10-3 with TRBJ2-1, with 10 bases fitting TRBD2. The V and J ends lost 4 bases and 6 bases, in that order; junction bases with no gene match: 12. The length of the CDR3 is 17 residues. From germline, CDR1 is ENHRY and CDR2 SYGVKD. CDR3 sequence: CAISATPGTSEANEQFF. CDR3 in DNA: TGTGCCATCAGTGCCACACCCGGGACTAGCGAGGCCAATGAGCAGTTCTTC.

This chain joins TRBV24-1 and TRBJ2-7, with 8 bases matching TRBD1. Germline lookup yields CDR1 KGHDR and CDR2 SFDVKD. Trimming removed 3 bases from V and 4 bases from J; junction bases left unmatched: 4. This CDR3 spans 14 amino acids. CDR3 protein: CATSDPGQGYEQYF. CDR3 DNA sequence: TGTGCCACCAGTGATCCTGGACAGGGTTACGAGCAGTACTTC.

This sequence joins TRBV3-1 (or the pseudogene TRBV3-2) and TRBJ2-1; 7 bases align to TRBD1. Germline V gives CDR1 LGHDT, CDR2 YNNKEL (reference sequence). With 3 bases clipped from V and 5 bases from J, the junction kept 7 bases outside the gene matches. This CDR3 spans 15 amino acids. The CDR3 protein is CASSHAGGGHNEQFF. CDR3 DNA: TGTGCCAGCAGCCACGCAGGGGGTGGCCACAATGAGCAGTTCTTC.

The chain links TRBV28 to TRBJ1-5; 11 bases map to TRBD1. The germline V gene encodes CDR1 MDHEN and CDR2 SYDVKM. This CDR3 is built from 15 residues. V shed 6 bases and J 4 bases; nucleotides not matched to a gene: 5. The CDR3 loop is CASRGQGARNQPQHF. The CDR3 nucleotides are TGTGCCAGCAGAGGACAGGGGGCGAGGAATCAGCCCCAGCATTTT.

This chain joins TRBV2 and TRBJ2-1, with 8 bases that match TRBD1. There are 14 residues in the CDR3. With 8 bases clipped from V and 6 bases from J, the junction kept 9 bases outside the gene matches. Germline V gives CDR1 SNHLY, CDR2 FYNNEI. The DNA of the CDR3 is TGTGCCAGCTGCCAGGGGGCACTTGCCAATGAGCAGTTCTTC. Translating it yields CASCQGALANEQFF. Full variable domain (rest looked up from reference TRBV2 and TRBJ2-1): EPEVTQTPSHQVTQMGQEVILRCVPISNHLYFYWYRQILGQKVEFLVSFYNNEISEKSEIFDDQFSVERPDGSNFTLKIRSTKLEDSAMYFCASCQGALANEQFFGPGTRLTVL.

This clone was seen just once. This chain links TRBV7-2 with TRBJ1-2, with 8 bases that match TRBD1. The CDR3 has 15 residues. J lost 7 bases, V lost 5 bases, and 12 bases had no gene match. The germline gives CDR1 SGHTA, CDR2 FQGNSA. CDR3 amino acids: CASSPSDRGPGGYTF. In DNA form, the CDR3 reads TGTGCCAGCAGCCCCTCAGACAGGGGCCCCGGTGGCTACACCTTC.

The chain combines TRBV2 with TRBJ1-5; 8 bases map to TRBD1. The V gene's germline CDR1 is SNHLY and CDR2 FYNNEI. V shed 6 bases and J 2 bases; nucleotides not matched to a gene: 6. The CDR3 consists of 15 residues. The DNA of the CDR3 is TGTGCCAGCAGAGGCCCGGGACAGGGCAATCAGCCCCAGCATTTT. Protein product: CASRGPGQGNQPQHF.

The CDR3 spells CASSLAADLYYEQYF. CDR3 bases: TGTGCCAGCAGTTTAGCGGCAGATTTATATTACGAGCAGTACTTC. This rearrangement joins TRBV28 to TRBJ2-7; D call uncertain. This CDR3 spans 15 amino acids. V dropped 2 bases and J dropped 4 bases, with 15 bases sitting between them. Germline CDR1 and CDR2: MDHEN and SYDVKM.

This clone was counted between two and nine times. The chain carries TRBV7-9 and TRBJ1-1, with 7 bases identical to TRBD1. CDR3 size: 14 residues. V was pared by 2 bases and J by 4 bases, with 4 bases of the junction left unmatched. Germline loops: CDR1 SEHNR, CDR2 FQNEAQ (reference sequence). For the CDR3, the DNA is TGTGCCAGCAGCTTAAAGGGGGCGATCACTGAAGCTTTCTTT. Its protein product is CASSLKGAITEAFF.

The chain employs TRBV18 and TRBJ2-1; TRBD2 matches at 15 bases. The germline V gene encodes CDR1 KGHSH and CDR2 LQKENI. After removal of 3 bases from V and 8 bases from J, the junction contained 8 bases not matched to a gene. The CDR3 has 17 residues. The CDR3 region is CASSPSGLAGGPYEQFF. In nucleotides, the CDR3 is TGTGCCAGCTCACCCAGCGGACTAGCGGGAGGGCCGTATGAGCAGTTCTTC.

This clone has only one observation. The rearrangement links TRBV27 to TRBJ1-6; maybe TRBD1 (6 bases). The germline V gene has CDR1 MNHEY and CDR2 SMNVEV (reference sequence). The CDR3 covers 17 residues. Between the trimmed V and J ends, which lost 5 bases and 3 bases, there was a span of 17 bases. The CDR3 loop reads CASSPPQGRGYNSPLHF. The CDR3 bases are TGTGCCAGCAGTCCCCCCCAGGGCAGGGGCTATAATTCACCCCTCCACTTT.

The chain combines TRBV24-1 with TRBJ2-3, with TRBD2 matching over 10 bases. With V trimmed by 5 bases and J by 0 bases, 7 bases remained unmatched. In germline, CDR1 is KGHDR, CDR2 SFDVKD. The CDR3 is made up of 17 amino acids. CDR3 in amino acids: CATSGTSGITSTDTQYF. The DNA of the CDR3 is TGTGCCACCAGTGGGACTAGCGGCATCACTAGCACAGATACGCAGTATTTT.

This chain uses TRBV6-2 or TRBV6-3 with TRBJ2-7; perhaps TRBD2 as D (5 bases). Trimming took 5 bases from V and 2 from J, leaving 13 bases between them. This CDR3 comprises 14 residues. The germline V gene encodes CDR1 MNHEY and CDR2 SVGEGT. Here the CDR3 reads CASSLLREAYEQYF. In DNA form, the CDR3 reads TGTGCCAGCAGTCTCCTCCGGGAAGCCTACGAGCAGTACTTC.

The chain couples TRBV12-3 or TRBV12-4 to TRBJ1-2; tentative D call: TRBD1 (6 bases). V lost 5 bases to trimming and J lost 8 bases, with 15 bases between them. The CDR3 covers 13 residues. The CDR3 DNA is TGTGCCAGCAGTGTACAGGGAAGTCGAGGCTACACCTTC. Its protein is CASSVQGSRGYTF.

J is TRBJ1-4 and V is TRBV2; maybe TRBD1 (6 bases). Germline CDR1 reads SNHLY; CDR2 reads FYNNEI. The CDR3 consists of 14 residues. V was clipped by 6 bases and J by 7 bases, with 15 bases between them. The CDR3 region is CASRLTGLGEKLFF. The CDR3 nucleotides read TGTGCCAGCAGACTCACAGGGCTTGGTGAAAAACTGTTTTTT.

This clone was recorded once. The CDR3 DNA sequence: TGCGCCAGCAGCCGCTATAGCGGGGGTTATTACAATGAGCAGTTCTTC. Its protein is CASSRYSGGYYNEQFF. The chain uses TRBV5-1 and TRBJ2-1; 9 bases are shared with TRBD2. The trim removed 4 bases at V and 4 bases at J, leaving 9 bases unmatched. The germline V gene has CDR1 SGHRS and CDR2 YFSETQ. This CDR3 region has 16 residues.

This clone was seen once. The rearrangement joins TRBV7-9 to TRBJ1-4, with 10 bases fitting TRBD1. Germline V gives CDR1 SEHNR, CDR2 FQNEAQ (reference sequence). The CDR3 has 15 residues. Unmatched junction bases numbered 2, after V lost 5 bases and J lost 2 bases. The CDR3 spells CASSGTGATNEKLFF. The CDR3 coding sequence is TGTGCCAGCAGCGGGACAGGGGCCACTAATGAAAAACTGTTTTTT. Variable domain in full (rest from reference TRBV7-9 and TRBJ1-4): DTGVSQNPRHKITKRGQNVTFRCDPISEHNRLYWYRQTLGQGPEFLTYFQNEAQLEKSRLLSDRFSAERPKGSFSTLEIQRTEQGDSAMYLCASSGTGATNEKLFFGSGTQLSVL.

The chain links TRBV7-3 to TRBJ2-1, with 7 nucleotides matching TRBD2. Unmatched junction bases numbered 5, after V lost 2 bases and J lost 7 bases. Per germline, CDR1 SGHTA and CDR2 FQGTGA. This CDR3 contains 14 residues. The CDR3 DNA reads TGTGCCAGCAGCTTAGCGGGAGTGGGGAATGAGCAGTTCTTC. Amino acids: CASSLAGVGNEQFF. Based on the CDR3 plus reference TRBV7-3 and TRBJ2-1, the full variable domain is GAGVSQTPSNKVTEKGKYVELRCDPISGHTALYWYRQSLGQGPEFLIYFQGTGAADDSGLPNDRFFAVRPEGSVSTLKIQRTERGDSAVYLCASSLAGVGNEQFFGPGTRLTVL.

CDR3 DNA: TGTGCCACCAGCAGGGGGACATCCGGCAATCAGCCCCAGCATTTT. This gives the protein CATSRGTSGNQPQHF. This chain uses TRBV15 with TRBJ1-5; possibly TRBD1 for D (6 bases). Germline-derived CDR1 and CDR2 are LNHNV and YYDKDF (reference sequence). The CDR3 contains 15 residues. V was pared by 3 bases and J by 2 bases, with 11 bases between.

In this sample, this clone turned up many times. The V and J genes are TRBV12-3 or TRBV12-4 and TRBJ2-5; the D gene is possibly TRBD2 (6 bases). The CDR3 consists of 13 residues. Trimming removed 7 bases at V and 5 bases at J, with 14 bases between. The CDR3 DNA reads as TGTGCCAGCACCAAACCGGAGGGGGAGACCCAGTACTTC. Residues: CASTKPEGETQYF.

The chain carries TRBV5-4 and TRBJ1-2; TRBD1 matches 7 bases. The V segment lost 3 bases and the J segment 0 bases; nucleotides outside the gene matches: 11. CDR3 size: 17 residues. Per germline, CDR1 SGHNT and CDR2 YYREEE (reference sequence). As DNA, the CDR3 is TGTGCCAGCAGCTCCCCGGGACAGACCCCAGCTAACTATGGCTACACCTTC. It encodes CASSSPGQTPANYGYTF.

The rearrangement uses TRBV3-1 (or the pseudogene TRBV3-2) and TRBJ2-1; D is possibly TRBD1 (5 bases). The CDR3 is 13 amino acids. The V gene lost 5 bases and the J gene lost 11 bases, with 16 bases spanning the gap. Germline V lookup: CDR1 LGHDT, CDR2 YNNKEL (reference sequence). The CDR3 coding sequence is TGTGCCAGCAGCGACGGACAAACAAGGAAGCAGTTCTTC. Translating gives CASSDGQTRKQFF.

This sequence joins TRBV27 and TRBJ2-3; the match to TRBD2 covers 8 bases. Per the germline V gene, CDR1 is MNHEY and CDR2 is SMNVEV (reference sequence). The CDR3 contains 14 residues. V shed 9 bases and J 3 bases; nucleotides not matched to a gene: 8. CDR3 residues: CASPGGRPTDTQYF. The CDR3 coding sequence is TGTGCCAGTCCTGGCGGGAGGCCTACAGATACGCAGTATTTT.

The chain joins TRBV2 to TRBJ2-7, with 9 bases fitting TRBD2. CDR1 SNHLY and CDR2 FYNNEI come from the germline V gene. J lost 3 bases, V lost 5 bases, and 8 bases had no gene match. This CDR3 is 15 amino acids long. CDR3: CASSPIAGANYEQYF. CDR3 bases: TGTGCCAGCAGTCCCATAGCGGGGGCGAACTACGAGCAGTACTTC.

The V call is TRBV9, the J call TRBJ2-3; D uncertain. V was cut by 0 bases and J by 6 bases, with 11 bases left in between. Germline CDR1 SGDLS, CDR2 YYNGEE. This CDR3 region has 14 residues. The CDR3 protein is CASSVGSSTDTQYF. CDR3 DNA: TGTGCCAGCAGCGTAGGCTCCAGTACGGATACGCAGTATTTT.

CDR3: CASSVEGLKGGKLFF. The CDR3 bases are TGTGCCAGCAGCGTGGAAGGACTGAAAGGGGGAAAACTGTTTTTT. The chain has TRBV9 and TRBJ1-4; D perhaps matches TRBD1 (6 bases). V was shortened by 2 bases and J by 10 bases, with 18 bases between the two germline ends. The length of the CDR3 is 15 residues. Germline assignment: CDR1 SGDLS and CDR2 YYNGEE.

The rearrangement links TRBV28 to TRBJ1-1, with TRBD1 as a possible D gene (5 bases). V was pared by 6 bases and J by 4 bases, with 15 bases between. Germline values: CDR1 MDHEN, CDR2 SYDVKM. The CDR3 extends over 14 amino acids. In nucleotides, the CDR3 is TGTGCCAGCAGCCGCCACTCGGGGGGCACTGAAGCTTTCTTT. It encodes CASSRHSGGTEAFF. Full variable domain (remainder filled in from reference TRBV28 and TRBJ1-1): DVKVTQSSRYLVKRTGEKVFLECVQDMDHENMFWYRQDPGLGLRLIYFSYDVKMKEKGDIPEGYSVSREKKERFSLILESASTNQTSMYLCASSRHSGGTEAFFGQGTRLTVV.